This entry lists 9 T cell receptor beta chains sequenced from one sample in a study of T cell responses to AZD1222 COVID-19 vaccine. Here immunoSEQ multiplex PCR was the method, and the copy in TCRdb shows in-frame clones only, minus some. The data contain 90,000 to 110,000 clones, about 89% of them seen just once; the ten biggest clones take up over 6.5%. The input for sequencing was peripheral blood, taken on day 0 of AZD1222 vaccination. These receptors were collected from an adult in good health.

The chain has TRBV5-4 and TRBJ1-1; D remains unclear. Trimming took 2 bases from V and 4 from J, leaving 15 bases between them. Germline-derived CDR1 and CDR2 are SGHNT and YYREEE (reference sequence). The CDR3 consists of 15 residues. The CDR3 DNA reads TGTGCCAGCAGCTTTATAACAGTCCCATCCACTGAAGCTTTCTTT. Translation: CASSFITVPSTEAFF.

The chain combines TRBV21-1 with TRBJ1-6. TRBV21-1 is a pseudogene. The CDR3 extends over 18 amino acids. The CDR3 loop reads CASSKCGDKTGNNSPLHF. The CDR3 bases are TGTGCCAGCAGCAAATGCGGTGACAAGACGGGGAATAATTCACCCCTCCACTTT.

A few counts support this clone. This chain links TRBV10-3 with TRBJ1-3; 9 bases are a match to TRBD1. J was trimmed by 4 bases and V by 2 bases; bases with no gene match: 6. The length of the CDR3 is 16 residues. Germline CDR1 reads ENHRY; CDR2 reads SYGVKD. CDR3 bases: TGTGCCATCAGTGAGCCGGACAGGGGCGCGGGAAACACCATATATTTT. Amino acids: CAISEPDRGAGNTIYF.

This clone was found a few times. The gene calls are TRBV7-8 and TRBJ2-3; no clear D gene. CDR1 and CDR2 from the germline V gene are SGHVS and FQNEAQ. This CDR3 region has 12 residues. V lost 5 bases and J lost 2, with 5 bases in between. CDR3 protein: CASSPFTDTQYF. The CDR3 DNA reads TGTGCCAGCAGCCCCTTCACAGATACGCAGTATTTT.

The chain couples TRBV12-3 or TRBV12-4 to TRBJ1-2; weak D call: TRBD1 (5 bases). The V and J ends lost 9 bases and 4 bases respectively, with 15 bases between them. CDR3 length equals 13 residues. Here the CDR3 DNA reads TGTGCCAGTGCCCAGGGCTACTCCTATGGCTACACCTTC. Protein: CASAQGYSYGYTF.

The chain is built from TRBV18 and TRBJ2-1; a possible D gene is TRBD1 (5 bases). Deletions cut 6 bases from V and 5 bases from J, with 11 bases between. Germline V CDR1 and CDR2: KGHSH, LQKENI. CDR3 length: 13 residues. CDR3 nucleotide sequence: TGTGCCAGCTCCCGCGACAGACACAATGAGCAGTTCTTC. This translates into CASSRDRHNEQFF. The entire variable domain, with the rest obtained from reference TRBV18 and TRBJ2-1, is as follows: NAGVMQNPRHLVRRRGQEARLRCSPMKGHSHVYWYRQLPEEGLKFMVYLQKENIIDESGMPKERFSAEFPKEGPSILRIQQVVRGDSAAYFCASSRDRHNEQFFGPGTRLTVL.

This chain connects TRBV4-1 to TRBJ1-4; TRBD1 matches at 9 bases. V lost 4 bases, J lost 5 bases, and 5 bases stayed unmatched. The length of the CDR3 is 15 residues. Germline V gene sequence: CDR1 MGHRA, CDR2 YSYEKL. The CDR3 region has the DNA TGCGCCAGCAGCCCGCCGGACAGGGGCAATGAAAAACTGTTTTTT. It encodes CASSPPDRGNEKLFF.

The V and J genes are TRBV30 and TRBJ1-4; tentatively, D is TRBD1 (6 bases). The germline CDR1 and CDR2 sequences are GTSNPN and SVGIG (reference sequence). This CDR3 has 13 amino acids. The V end was cut by 3 bases, the J end by 7 bases, with 12 bases between. The CDR3 loop is CAWSPQGSEKLFF. The CDR3 bases are TGTGCCTGGAGCCCACAGGGAAGTGAAAAACTGTTTTTT.

J is TRBJ1-4 and V is TRBV4-3; a possible D gene is TRBD1 (5 bases). The CDR3 extends over 17 amino acids. The germline V gene has CDR1 LGHNA and CDR2 YSLEER. The germline V and J ends were trimmed by 0 bases and 5 bases, with 16 bases remaining between them. The CDR3 DNA follows: TGCGCCAGCAGCCAAGAGTTCCCGTGGGGGGTAAATGAAAAACTGTTTTTT. Translation gives CASSQEFPWGVNEKLFF.